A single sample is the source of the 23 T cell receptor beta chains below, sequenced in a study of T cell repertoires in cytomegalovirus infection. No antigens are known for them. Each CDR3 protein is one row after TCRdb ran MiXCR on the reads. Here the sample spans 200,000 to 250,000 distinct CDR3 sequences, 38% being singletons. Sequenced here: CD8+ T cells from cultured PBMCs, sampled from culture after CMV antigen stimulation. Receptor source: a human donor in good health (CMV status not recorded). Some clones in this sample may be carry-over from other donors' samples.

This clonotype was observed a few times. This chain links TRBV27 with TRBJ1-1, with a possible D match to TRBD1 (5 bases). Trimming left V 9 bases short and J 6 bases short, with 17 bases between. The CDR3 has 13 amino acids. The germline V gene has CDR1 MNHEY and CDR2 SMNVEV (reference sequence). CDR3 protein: CASCWGRGAEAFF. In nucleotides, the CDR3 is TGTGCCAGTTGTTGGGGGAGGGGCGCTGAAGCTTTCTTT.

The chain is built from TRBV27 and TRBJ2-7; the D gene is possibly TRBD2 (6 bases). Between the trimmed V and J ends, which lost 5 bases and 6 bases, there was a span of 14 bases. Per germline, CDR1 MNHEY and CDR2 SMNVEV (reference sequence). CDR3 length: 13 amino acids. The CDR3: CASSDGGSREQYF. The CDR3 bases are TGTGCCAGCAGTGATGGGGGGTCTCGCGAGCAGTACTTC.

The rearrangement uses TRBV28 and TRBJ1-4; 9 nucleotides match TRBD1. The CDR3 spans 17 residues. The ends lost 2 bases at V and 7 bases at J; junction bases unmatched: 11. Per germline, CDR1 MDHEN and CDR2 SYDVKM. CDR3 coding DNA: TGTGCCAGCAGTTTAACGACCGGGACAGGGCAAGGTGAAAAACTGTTTTTT. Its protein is CASSLTTGTGQGEKLFF. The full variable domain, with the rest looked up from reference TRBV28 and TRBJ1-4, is DVKVTQSSRYLVKRTGEKVFLECVQDMDHENMFWYRQDPGLGLRLIYFSYDVKMKEKGDIPEGYSVSREKKERFSLILESASTNQTSMYLCASSLTTGTGQGEKLFFGSGTQLSVL.

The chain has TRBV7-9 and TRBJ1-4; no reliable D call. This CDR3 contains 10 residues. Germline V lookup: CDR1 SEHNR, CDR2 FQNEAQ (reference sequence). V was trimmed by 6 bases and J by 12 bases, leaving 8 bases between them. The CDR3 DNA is TGTGCCAGCAGTACCGAGGAACTGTTTTTT. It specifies CASSTEELFF.

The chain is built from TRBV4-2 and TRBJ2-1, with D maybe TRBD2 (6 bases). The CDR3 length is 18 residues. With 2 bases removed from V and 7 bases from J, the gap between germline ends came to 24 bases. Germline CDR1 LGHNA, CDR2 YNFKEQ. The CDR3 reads CASSQLLRDSKPQNEQFF. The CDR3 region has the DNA TGTGCCAGCAGCCAACTCCTACGGGACTCCAAACCTCAAAATGAGCAGTTCTTC.

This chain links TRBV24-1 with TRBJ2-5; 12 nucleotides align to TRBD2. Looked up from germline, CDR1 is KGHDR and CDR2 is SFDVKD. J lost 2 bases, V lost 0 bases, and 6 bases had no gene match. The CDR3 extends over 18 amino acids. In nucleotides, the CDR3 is TGTGCCACCAGTGATTTGAAGCTAGCGGGAGGGAGGCAAGAGACCCAGTACTTC. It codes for CATSDLKLAGGRQETQYF.

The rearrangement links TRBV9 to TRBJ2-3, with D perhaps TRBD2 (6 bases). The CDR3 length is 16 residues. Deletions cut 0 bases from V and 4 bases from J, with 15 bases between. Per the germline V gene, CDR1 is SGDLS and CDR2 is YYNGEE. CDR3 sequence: CASSVDGLANSDTQYF. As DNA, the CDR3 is TGTGCCAGCAGCGTAGACGGGCTAGCGAATTCAGATACGCAGTATTTT.

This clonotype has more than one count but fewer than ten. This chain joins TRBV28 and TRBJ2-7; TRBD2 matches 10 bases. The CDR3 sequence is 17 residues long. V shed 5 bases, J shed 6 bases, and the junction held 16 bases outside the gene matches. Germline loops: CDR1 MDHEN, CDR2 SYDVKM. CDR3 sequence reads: CASSTVTSGAWGVEQYF. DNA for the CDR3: TGTGCCAGCAGTACAGTAACTAGCGGGGCTTGGGGAGTCGAGCAGTACTTC.

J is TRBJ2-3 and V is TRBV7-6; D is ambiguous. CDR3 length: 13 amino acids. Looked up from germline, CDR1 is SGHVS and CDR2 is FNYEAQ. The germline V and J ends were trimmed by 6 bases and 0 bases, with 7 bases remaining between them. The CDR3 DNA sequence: TGTGCCAGCAGGTCCAGCAGCACAGATACGCAGTATTTT. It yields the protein CASRSSSTDTQYF.

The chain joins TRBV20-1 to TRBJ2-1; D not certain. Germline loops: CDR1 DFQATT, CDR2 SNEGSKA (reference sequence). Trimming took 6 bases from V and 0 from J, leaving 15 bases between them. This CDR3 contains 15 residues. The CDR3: CSANVPHSSYNEQFF. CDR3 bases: TGCAGTGCGAACGTCCCCCACAGCTCCTACAATGAGCAGTTCTTC.

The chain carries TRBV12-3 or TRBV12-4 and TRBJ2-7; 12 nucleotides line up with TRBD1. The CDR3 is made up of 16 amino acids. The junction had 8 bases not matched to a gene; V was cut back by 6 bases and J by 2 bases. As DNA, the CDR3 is TGTGCCAGCAGCCACTCGGGACAGGGGGCTCCCTACGAGCAGTACTTC. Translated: CASSHSGQGAPYEQYF.

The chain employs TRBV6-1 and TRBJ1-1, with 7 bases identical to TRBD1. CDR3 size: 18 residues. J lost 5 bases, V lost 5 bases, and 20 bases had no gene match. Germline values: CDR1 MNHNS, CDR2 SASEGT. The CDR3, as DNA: TGTGCCAGCAGTAGAGTGACAGGGCGCTACTCTGTTTTGACTGAAGCTTTCTTT. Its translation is CASSRVTGRYSVLTEAFF.

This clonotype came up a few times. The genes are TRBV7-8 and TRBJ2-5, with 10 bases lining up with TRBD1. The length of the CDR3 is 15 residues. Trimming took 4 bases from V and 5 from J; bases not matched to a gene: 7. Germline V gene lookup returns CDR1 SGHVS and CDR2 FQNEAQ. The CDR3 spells CASSSAWDRGETQYF. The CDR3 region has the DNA TGTGCCAGCAGCTCTGCTTGGGACAGGGGTGAGACCCAGTACTTC.

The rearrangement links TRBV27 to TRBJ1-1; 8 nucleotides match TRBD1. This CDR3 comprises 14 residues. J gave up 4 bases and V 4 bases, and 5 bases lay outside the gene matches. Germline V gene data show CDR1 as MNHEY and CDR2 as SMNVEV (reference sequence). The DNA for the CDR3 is TGTGCCAGCAGTTGGCAGGGGGCAATCACTGAAGCTTTCTTT. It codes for CASSWQGAITEAFF.

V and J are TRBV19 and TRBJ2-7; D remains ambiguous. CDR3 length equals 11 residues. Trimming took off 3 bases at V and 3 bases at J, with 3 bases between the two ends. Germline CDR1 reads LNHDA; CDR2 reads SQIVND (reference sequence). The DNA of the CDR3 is TGTGCCAGTAGTATCGGCTACGAGCAGTACTTC. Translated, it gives CASSIGYEQYF.

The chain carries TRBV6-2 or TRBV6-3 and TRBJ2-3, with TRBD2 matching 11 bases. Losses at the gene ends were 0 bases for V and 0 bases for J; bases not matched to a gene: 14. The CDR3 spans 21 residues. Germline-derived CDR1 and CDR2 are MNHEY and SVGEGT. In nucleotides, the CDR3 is TGTGCCAGCAGTTACTCCCAACATTTACGACTAGCGGGGTCTAGCACAGATACGCAGTATTTT. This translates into CASSYSQHLRLAGSSTDTQYF.

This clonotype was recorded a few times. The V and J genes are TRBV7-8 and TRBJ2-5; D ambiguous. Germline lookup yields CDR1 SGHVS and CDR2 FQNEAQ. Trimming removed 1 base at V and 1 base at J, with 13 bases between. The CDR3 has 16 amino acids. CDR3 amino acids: CASSLELDRLQETQYF. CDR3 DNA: TGTGCCAGCAGCTTAGAACTGGACCGACTCCAAGAGACCCAGTACTTC.

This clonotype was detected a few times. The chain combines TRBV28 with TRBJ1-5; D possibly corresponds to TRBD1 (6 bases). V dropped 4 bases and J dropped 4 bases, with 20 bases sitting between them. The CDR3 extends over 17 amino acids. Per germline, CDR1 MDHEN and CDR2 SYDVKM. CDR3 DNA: TGTGCCAGCAGTTCGGGCCCCGGCTGGGGGACAAATCAGCCCCAGCATTTT. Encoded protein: CASSSGPGWGTNQPQHF.

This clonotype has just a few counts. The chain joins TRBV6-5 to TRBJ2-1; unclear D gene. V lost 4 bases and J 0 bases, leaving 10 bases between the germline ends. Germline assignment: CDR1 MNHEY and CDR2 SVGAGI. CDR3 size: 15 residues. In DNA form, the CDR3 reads TGTGCCAGCAGTTCAAGCGACAACTCCTACAATGAGCAGTTCTTC. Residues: CASSSSDNSYNEQFF.

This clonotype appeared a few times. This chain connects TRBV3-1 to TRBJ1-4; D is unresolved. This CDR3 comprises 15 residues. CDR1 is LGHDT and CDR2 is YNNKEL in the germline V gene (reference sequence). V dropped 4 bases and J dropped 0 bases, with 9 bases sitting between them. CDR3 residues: CASSPGRATNEKLFF. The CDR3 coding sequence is TGTGCCAGCAGCCCCGGACGTGCAACTAATGAAAAACTGTTTTTT. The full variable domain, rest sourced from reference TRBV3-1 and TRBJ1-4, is DTAVSQTPKYLVTQMGNDKSIKCEQNLGHDTMYWYKQDSKKFLKIMFSYNNKELIINETVPNRFSPKSPDKAHLNLHINSLELGDSAVYFCASSPGRATNEKLFFGSGTQLSVL.

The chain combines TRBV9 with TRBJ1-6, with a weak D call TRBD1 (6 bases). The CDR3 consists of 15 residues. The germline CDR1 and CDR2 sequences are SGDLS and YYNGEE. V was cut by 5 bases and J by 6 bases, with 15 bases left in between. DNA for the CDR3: TGTGCCAGCAGAGGGGGGCAGGGCGGTAATTCACCCCTCCACTTT. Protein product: CASRGGQGGNSPLHF.

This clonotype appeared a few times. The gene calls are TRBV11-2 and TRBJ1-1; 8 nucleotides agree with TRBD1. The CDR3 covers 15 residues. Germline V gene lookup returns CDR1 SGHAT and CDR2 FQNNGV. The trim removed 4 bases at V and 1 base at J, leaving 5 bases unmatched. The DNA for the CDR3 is TGTGCCAGCAGCTCCCCCGGACAGGGGAACACTGAAGCTTTCTTT. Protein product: CASSSPGQGNTEAFF.

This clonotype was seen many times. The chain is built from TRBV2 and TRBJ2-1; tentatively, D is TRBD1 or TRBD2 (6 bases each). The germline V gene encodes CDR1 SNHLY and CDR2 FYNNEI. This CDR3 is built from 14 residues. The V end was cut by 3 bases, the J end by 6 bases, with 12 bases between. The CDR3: CASSDLQGGNEQFF. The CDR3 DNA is TGTGCCAGCAGTGATTTACAGGGAGGCAATGAGCAGTTCTTC.